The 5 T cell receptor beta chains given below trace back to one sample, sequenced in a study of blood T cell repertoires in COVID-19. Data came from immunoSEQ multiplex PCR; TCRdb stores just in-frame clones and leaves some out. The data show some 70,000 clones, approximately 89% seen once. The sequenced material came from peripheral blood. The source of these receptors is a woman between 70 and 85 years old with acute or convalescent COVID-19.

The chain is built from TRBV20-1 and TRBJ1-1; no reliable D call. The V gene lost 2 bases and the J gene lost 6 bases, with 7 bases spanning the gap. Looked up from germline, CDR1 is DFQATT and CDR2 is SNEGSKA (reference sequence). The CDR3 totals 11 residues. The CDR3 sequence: CSARQDSEAFF. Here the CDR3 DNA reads TGCAGTGCTAGACAGGATTCTGAAGCTTTCTTT.

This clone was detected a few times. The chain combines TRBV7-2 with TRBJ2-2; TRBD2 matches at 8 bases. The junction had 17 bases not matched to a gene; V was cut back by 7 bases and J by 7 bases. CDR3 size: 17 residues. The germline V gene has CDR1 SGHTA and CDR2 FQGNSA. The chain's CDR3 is CASTRNQRGPLGGELFF. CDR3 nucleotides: TGTGCCAGCACCCGGAACCAGCGGGGGCCACTGGGCGGGGAGCTGTTTTTT.

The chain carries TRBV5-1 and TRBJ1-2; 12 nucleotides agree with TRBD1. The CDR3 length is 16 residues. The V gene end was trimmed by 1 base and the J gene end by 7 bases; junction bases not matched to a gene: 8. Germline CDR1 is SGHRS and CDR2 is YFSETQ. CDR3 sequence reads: CASSLLGQGATRGYTF. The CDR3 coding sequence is TGCGCCAGCAGCTTGTTGGGACAGGGGGCAACGCGTGGCTACACCTTC.

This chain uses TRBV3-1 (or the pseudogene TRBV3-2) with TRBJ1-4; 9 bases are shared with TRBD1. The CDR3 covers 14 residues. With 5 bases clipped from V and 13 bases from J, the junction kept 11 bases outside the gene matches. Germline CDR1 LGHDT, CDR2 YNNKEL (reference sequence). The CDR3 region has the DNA TGTGCCAGCAGCTCGGGACAGGGCCTAGGGGGACTGTTTTTT. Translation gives CASSSGQGLGGLFF.

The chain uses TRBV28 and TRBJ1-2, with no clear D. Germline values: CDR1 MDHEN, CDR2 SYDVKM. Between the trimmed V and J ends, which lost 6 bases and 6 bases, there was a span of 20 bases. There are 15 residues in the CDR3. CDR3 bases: TGTGCCAGCAGAACTGTCCGGGTTCGTGCCCATGGCTACACCTTC. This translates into CASRTVRVRAHGYTF.